This T cell receptor beta chain was sequenced for a study of cytomegalovirus exposure and HLA in healthy donors. The germline V gene has CDR1 GTSNPN and CDR2 SVGIG (reference sequence). This CDR3 is 15 amino acids long. Between the trimmed V and J ends, which lost 2 bases and 4 bases, there was a span of 15 bases. The PCR contained 60 Vbeta and 13 Jbeta primers. Assay: immunoSEQ multiplex PCR; the TCRdb copy retains only in-frame clones and omits some. Among 140,000 or so clones listed, 60% to 80% were seen once. This TCR came from a woman in her 30s in good health and CMV-seronegative. The sequenced sample was PBMCs. The chain uses TRBV30 and TRBJ1-5, with D perhaps matching TRBD1 (5 bases). CDR3 amino acids: CAWSMGVGGNQPQHF. CDR3 nucleotide sequence: TGTGCCTGGAGTATGGGGGTTGGGGGGAATCAGCCCCAGCATTTT.